Sequencing of this T cell receptor (beta chain) was carried out in a study of shared clonotypes between healthy human individuals. Trimming at V came to 5 bases and at J to 3 bases, leaving 5 bases not matched to a gene. The CDR3 is 16 amino acids. Germline V lookup: CDR1 KGHSH, CDR2 LQKENI. As to this clone: Its cognate antigen is unknown.

TCRdb's copy holds only in-frame clones and misses some; the assay was immunoSEQ multiplex PCR. In the table there are millions of clones, over 85% of which are singletons. General study results and limits: In a few donors, around 5.5% of naive CD4 clonotypes appeared in common. Rarefaction revealed incomplete sorted-subset sequencing despite large depth.

This rearrangement joins TRBV18 to TRBJ2-3; 13 bases fit TRBD2. The sequencing input was naive CD4+ T cells sorted from blood. The subset is: CD45RA+ positively selected. This clonotype was sampled from a man aged 18 to 30 in good health. The CDR3 DNA follows: TGTGCCAGCTCATGGACTAGCGGGGGTCTAACAGATACGCAGTATTTT. Its translation: CASSWTSGGLTDTQYF.